This T cell receptor (beta chain) was recorded in a study of shared clonotypes between healthy human individuals. CD45RO-negative CD8 cells positively selected for CCR7 made up the naive population, which excluded terminally differentiated effector memory CD45RA+ cells. Concerning this clone: The antigen is undetermined.

About 200 ng DNA, about 30,000 T cell genomes, went into each sorted-subset replicate PCR. Per the original methods: Junction-only sequences produced by ImmunoSEQ had no quality scores, so filtering differed. TCRdb's copy holds only in-frame clones and misses some; the assay was immunoSEQ multiplex PCR. From that table come the V and J calls and clone size; the DNA was used to work out D and trimming. The repertoire includes roughly 2.1 million clones, under 95% of them detected once, and roughly 1.7% sits in the top ten. General study findings and limits: Generally, estimated richness proved larger in naive subsets than it did in memory subsets.

Specimen: naive CD8+ T cells from PBMCs. This TCR derives from a man aged 18 to 29 in good health. Some clones in this sample may be carry-over from other donors' samples.

The CDR3 is CASSLRITGELLGDTEAFF. In DNA, the CDR3 is TGTGCCAGCAGTTTACGAATTACAGGGGAATTATTGGGGGACACTGAAGCTTTCTTT. The chain joins TRBV27 to TRBJ1-1; 7 bases agree with TRBD1. Per germline, CDR1 MNHEY and CDR2 SMNVEV (reference sequence). The CDR3 is 19 residues long. Germline trimming cut 2 bases from V and 3 bases from J; bases unmatched to any gene: 18.